This TCR beta chain was identified in a study of T-cell memory formation after mild COVID-19. The study's findings and limits: Pre-infection memory already had some responding clones, implying cross-reactive memory joined.

TCRdb reprocessed the 5' RACE reads with MiXCR, giving one entry per CDR3 protein. This table has hundreds of thousands of distinct CDR3 sequences, roughly 15% appearing once. This clonotype has at least ten counts. Its antigen remains unidentified. Germline CDR1 MNHEY, CDR2 SVGAGI. The CDR3 is 14 amino acids. V lost 2 bases and J 4 bases, leaving 11 bases between the germline ends. Sequenced sample: PBMCs or a T cell subset sorted from them (not recorded which). The J gene is TRBJ2-5, the V gene TRBV6-5; tentatively, D is TRBD2 (6 bases). This sequence was found in a man younger than 30 who had mild COVID-19 (a few samples of this study predate the infection). Cell type and time point are not known. CDR3 loop: CASSYSLARETQYF. For the CDR3, the DNA is TGTGCCAGCAGTTACAGCCTAGCGCGAGAGACCCAGTACTTC.